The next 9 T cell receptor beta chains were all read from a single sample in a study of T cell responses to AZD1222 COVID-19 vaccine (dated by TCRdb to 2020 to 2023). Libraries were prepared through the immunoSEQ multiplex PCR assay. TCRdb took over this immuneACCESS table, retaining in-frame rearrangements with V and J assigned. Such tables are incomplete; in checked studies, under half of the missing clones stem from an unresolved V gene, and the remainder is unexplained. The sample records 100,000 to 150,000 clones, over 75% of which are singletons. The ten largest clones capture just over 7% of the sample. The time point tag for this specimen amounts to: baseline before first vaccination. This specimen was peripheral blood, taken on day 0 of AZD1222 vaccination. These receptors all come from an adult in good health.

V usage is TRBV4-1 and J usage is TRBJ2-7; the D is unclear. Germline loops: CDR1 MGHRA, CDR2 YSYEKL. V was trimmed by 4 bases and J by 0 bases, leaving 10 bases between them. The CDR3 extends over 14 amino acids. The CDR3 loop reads CASSPRLPSYEQYF. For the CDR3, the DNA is TGCGCCAGCAGCCCACGTCTCCCCTCCTACGAGCAGTACTTC.

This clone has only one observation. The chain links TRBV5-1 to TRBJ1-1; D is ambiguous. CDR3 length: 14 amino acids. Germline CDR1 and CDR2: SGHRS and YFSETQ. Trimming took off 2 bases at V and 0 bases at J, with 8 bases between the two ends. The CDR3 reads CASSFLGLNTEAFF. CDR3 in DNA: TGCGCCAGCAGCTTTCTGGGGTTGAACACTGAAGCTTTCTTT.

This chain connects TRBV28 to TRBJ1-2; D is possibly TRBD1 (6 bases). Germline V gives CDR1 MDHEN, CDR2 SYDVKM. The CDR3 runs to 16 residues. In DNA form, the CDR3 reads TGTGCTGGGGGGCAGAGTAACTCCTATGTGGGGTATGGCTACACCTTC. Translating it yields CAGGQSNSYVGYGYTF.

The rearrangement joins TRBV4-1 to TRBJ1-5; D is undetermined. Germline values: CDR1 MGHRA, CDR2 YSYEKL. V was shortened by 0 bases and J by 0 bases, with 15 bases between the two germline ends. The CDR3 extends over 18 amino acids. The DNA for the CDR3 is TGCGCCAGCAGCCAAGATACTGTGGCAGGTTATAGCAATCAGCCCCAGCATTTT. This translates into CASSQDTVAGYSNQPQHF.

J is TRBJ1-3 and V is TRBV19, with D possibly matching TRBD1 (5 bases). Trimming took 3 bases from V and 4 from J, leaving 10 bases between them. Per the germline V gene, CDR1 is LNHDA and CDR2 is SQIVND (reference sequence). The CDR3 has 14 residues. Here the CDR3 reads CASSIQGTGNTIYF. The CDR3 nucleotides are TGTGCCAGTAGTATCCAGGGAACAGGAAACACCATATATTTT.

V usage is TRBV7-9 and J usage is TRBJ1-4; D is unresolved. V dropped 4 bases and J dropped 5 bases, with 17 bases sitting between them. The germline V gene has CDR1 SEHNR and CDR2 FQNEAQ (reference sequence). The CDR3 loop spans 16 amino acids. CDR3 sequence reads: CASSSSSRTGNEKLFF. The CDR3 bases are TGTGCCAGCAGCTCCTCAAGTAGGACGGGCAATGAAAAACTGTTTTTT.

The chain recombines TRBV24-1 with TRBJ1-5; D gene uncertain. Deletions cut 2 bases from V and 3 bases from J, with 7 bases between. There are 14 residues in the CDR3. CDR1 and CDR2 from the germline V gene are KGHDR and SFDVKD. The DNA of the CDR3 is TGTGCCACCAGTGATTACCTGAACAATCAGCCCCAGCATTTT. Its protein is CATSDYLNNQPQHF.

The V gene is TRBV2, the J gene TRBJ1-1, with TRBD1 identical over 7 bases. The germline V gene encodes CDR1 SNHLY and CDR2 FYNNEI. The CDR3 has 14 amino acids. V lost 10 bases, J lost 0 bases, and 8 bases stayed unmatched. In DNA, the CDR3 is TGTGCCAACCCAGGGGGGAATCTGAACACTGAAGCTTTCTTT. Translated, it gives CANPGGNLNTEAFF.

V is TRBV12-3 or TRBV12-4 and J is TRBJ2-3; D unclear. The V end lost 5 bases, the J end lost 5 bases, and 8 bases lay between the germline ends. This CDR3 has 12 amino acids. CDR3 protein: CASSGMGDTQYF. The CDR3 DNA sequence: TGTGCCAGCAGTGGTATGGGAGATACGCAGTATTTT.